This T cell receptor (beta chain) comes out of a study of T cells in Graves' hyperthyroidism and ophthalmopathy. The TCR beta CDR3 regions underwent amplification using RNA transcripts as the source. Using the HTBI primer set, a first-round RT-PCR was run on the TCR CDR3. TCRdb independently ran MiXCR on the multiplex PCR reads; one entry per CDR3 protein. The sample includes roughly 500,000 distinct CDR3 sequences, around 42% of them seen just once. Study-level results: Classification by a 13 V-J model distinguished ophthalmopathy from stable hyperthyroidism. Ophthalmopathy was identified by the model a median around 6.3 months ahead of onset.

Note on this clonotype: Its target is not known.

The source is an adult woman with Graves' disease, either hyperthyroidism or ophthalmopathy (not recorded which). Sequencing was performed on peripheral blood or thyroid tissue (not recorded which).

The CDR3 loop is CASSLEGQPYGYTF. In nucleotides, the CDR3 is TGTGCCAGCAGCTTAGAAGGACAGCCCTATGGCTACACCTTC. The chain carries TRBV7-2 and TRBJ1-2, with D perhaps TRBD1 (6 bases). V dropped 1 base and J dropped 4 bases, with 10 bases sitting between them. CDR1 and CDR2 from the germline V gene are SGHTA and FQGNSA. This CDR3 comprises 14 residues.